The TCR beta chain described here comes from a study of cytotoxic CD8 clonotypes in ibrutinib-treated CLL. General study findings and limits: Shared public clonotypes were rare, and on treatment they either got smaller or stayed the same.

J was trimmed by 6 bases and V by 9 bases; bases with no gene match: 7. The CDR3 runs 12 residues. CDR1 is SGHNT, CDR2 YYREEE, per germline (reference sequence). Sequencing was performed with immunoSEQ multiplex PCR; in TCRdb, only in-frame clones are kept and a portion is missing. This sample has 58,000 or so clones, with around three fifths found just once. This clone was seen a few times. Its antigen is currently unknown. This chain uses TRBV5-4 with TRBJ2-3; TRBD2 matches 7 bases. This clonotype was obtained from a human donor with chronic lymphocytic leukemia. The sequenced sample was PBMCs, obtained after 12 months of ibrutinib treatment. This CDR3 reads CANGLVGDTQYF. The CDR3 DNA sequence: TGTGCCAACGGACTAGTGGGTGATACGCAGTATTTT.